These 11 T cell receptor beta chains were all obtained from the same sample, sequenced in a study of CD8 T cells in ankylosing spondylitis. MiXCR, run by TCRdb on the 5' RACE reads, gives a single entry per CDR3 protein. This table holds 210,000 or so distinct CDR3 sequences, 7.5% to 9.5% found once. Sequencing used blood, either unsorted or a sorted T cell fraction (not recorded which). These receptor sequences come from a female donor with ankylosing spondylitis or in good health (not recorded which).

This clonotype came up many times. The chain has TRBV29-1 and TRBJ2-3; 7 positions match TRBD2. CDR1 SQVTM and CDR2 ANQGSEA come from the germline V gene. V was clipped by 5 bases and J by 2 bases; unmatched bases: 7. The CDR3 is 14 residues long. This chain's CDR3 is CSVLPGRDTDTQYF. The CDR3 nucleotides read TGCAGCGTTCTCCCGGGGAGGGACACAGATACGCAGTATTTT.

In this sample, this clonotype turned up many times. This chain uses TRBV9 with TRBJ1-1; TRBD1 agrees at 12 bases. This CDR3 has 15 amino acids. V lost 2 bases to trimming and J lost 6 bases; unmatched junction nucleotides: 5. Germline V gene lookup returns CDR1 SGDLS and CDR2 YYNGEE. The DNA for the CDR3 is TGTGCCAGCAGCGTCGGGGACAGGGGGCTCGCTGAAGCTTTCTTT. Amino acid sequence: CASSVGDRGLAEAFF.

V usage is TRBV12-3 or TRBV12-4 and J usage is TRBJ1-1; no clear D. This CDR3 has 13 amino acids. The V end was cut by 3 bases, the J end by 1 base, with 6 bases between. In nucleotides, the CDR3 is TGTGCCAGCAGTTTGAGGGAGAACACTGAAGCTTTCTTT. Protein: CASSLRENTEAFF.

This clonotype was counted ten times or more. V and J are TRBV29-1 and TRBJ1-1, with 7 bases that match TRBD1. V dropped 5 bases and J dropped 0; count of bases not matched to a gene: 6. The CDR3 covers 14 residues. The germline V gene encodes CDR1 SQVTM and CDR2 ANQGSEA. CDR3: CSVQQGPMNTEAFF. The CDR3 nucleotides are TGCAGCGTTCAACAGGGGCCCATGAACACTGAAGCTTTCTTT.

At least ten counts were recorded for this clonotype. The chain is built from TRBV5-6 and TRBJ2-3, with 10 bases that match TRBD2. Trimming removed 1 base from V and 2 bases from J; junction bases left unmatched: 7. Germline CDR1 reads SGHDT; CDR2 reads YYEEEE. This CDR3 contains 17 residues. The CDR3 loop reads CASSLPTSGILTDTQYF. The CDR3 region has the DNA TGTGCCAGCAGCTTGCCAACTAGCGGGATTCTCACAGATACGCAGTATTTT.

This clonotype was seen ten or more times. This chain uses TRBV7-6 with TRBJ1-6; D possibly corresponds to TRBD1 (5 bases). In germline, CDR1 is SGHVS, CDR2 FNYEAQ. The ends were cut back, 1 base at V and 7 bases at J, with 11 bases in the middle. The CDR3 covers 15 residues. The CDR3 DNA sequence: TGTGCCAGCAGCTTAGAGCGAGGGGACAATTCACCCCTCCACTTT. Protein sequence: CASSLERGDNSPLHF.

This clonotype has at least ten counts. The chain joins TRBV10-3 to TRBJ2-7, with 7 bases fitting TRBD1. Germline V gene lookup returns CDR1 ENHRY and CDR2 SYGVKD. The CDR3 loop spans 13 amino acids. Germline trimming cut 3 bases from V and 3 bases from J; bases unmatched to any gene: 2. CDR3 nucleotides: TGTGCCATCAGTGACCGGGACAGCTACGAGCAGTACTTC. This sequence encodes CAISDRDSYEQYF.

The table lists this clonotype with many counts. The chain couples TRBV6-2 or TRBV6-3 to TRBJ2-1; D call uncertain. The ends were cut back, 2 bases at V and 1 base at J, with 3 bases in the middle. CDR1 is MNHEY and CDR2 is SVGEGT in the germline V gene. The CDR3 runs to 13 residues. The CDR3 bases are TGTGCCAGCAGTTACAGTTCCTACAATGAGCAGTTCTTC. Protein product: CASSYSSYNEQFF.

The chain links TRBV18 to TRBJ2-1, with D unclear. Germline loops: CDR1 KGHSH, CDR2 LQKENI. The CDR3 covers 15 residues. V lost 4 bases to trimming and J lost 5 bases, with 15 bases between them. The CDR3 reads CASSLTGRLHNEQFF. DNA of the CDR3: TGTGCCAGCTCACTAACTGGCCGTCTCCACAATGAGCAGTTCTTC.

This clonotype was seen ten or more times. The rearrangement uses TRBV28 and TRBJ1-1; possible D gene TRBD1, 6 bases. Trimming took off 2 bases at V and 0 bases at J, with 16 bases between the two ends. Germline CDR1 and CDR2: MDHEN and SYDVKM. CDR3 length equals 17 residues. CDR3: CASSLNGMDSMNTEAFF. CDR3 in DNA: TGTGCCAGCAGTTTAAATGGTATGGACAGCATGAACACTGAAGCTTTCTTT.

The rearrangement uses TRBV6-1 and TRBJ2-2; TRBD1 matches at 7 bases. The CDR3 is made up of 13 amino acids. Germline assignment: CDR1 MNHNS and CDR2 SASEGT. Trimming cost V 8 bases and J 7 bases; bases outside gene matches: 7. CDR3 bases: TGTGCCAGCGGGAATGACAGGGACGGGGAGCTGTTTTTT. It encodes CASGNDRDGELFF.